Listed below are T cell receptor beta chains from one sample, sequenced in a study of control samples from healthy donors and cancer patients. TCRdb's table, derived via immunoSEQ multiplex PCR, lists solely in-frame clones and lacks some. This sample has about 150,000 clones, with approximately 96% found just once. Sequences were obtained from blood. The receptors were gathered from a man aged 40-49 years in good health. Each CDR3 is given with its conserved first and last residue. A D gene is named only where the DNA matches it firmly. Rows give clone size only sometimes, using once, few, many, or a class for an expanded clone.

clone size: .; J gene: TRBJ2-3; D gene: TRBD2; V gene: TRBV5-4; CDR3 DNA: TGTGCCAGCAGCTTGGGACCCTCGCGACTAGCGCAGAGCACAGATACGCAGTATTTT; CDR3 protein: CASSLGPSRLAQSTDTQYF
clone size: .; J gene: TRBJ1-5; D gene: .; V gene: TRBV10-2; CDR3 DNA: TGCGCCAGCAGTGAGAGTGATAGCAATCAGCCCCAGCATTTT; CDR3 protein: CASSESDSNQPQHF
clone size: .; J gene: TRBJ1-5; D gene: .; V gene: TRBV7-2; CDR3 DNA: TGTGCCAGCAGCGCCCTCAGCAATCAGCCCCAGCATTTT; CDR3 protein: CASSALSNQPQHF
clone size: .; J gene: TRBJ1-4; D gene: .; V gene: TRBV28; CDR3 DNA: TGTGCCAGCAGATCTCGGGGGTGGAGCATTAATGAAAAACTGTTTTTT; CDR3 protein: CASRSRGWSINEKLFF
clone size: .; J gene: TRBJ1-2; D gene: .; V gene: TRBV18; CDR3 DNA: TGTGCCAGCTCAATAGGCAGGGAGGGCGGCTACACCTTC; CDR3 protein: CASSIGREGGYTF
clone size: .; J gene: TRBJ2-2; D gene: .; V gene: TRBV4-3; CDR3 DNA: TGCGCCAGCAGCCAAGAATTACTAGAGAGGACCGGGGAGCTGTTTTTT; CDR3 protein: CASSQELLERTGELFF
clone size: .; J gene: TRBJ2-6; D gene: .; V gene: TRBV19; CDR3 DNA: TGTGCCAGTAGCCGGGGGAGCTCTGGGGCCAACGTCCTGACTTTC; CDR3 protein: CASSRGSSGANVLTF
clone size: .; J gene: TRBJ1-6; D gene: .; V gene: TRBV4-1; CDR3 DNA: TGCGCCAGCAGCCAAGAAAGGGCTTGGGATAATTCACCCCTCCACTTT; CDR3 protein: CASSQERAWDNSPLHF
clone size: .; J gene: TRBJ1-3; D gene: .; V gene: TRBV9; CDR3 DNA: TGTGCCAGCAGCGTATCAGCACACTCTGGAAACACCATATATTTT; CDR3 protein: CASSVSAHSGNTIYF
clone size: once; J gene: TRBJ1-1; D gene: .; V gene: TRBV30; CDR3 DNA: TGTGCCTGGACCCAAGGAATCACTGAAGCTTTCTTT; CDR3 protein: CAWTQGITEAFF
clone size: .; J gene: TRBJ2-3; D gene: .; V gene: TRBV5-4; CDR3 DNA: TGTGCCAGCAGCTCCCCTAGCACAGATACGCAGTATTTT; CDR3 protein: CASSSPSTDTQYF
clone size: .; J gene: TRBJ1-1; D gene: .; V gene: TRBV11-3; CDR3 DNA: TGTGCCAGCAGCTTAGTTCGTGGGACTGAAGCTTTCTTT; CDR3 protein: CASSLVRGTEAFF
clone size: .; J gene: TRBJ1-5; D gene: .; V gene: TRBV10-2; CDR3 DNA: TGCGCCAGCAGCTGGGGGCCAGGGGAATCTTGGAATCAGCCCCAGCATTTT; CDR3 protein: CASSWGPGESWNQPQHF
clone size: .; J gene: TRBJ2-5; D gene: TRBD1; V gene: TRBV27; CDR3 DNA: TGTGCCAGCAGCTCAGGGACAGGGAGACAAGAGACCCAGTACTTC; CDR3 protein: CASSSGTGRQETQYF
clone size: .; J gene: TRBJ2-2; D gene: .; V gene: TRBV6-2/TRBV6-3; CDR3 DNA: TGTGCCAGCAGTTATCGACGATCCGGGGAGCTGTTTTTT; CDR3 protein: CASSYRRSGELFF
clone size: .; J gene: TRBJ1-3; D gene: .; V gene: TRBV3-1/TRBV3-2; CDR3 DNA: TGTGCCAGCAGCTCGTCAGCCGCGGGCGGAAACACCATATATTTT; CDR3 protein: CASSSSAAGGNTIYF
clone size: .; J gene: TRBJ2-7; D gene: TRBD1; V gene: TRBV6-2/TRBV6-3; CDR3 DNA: TGTGCCAGCAGCAGGACAGGGATCGAGCAGTACTTC; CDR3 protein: CASSRTGIEQYF
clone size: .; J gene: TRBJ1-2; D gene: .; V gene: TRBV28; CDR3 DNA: TGTGCCAGCAGTCCGACGACAGGTCTAGGAGGCTACACCTTC; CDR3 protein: CASSPTTGLGGYTF
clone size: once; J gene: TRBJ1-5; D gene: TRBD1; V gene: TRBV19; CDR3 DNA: TGTGCCAGTAGTGACGACAGGGATCAGCCCCAGCATTTT; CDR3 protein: CASSDDRDQPQHF
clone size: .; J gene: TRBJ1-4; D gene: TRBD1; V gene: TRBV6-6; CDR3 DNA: TGTGCCAGCAGTTACGAGGGGGCCGTCTATGAAAAACTGTTTTTT; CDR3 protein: CASSYEGAVYEKLFF